This T cell receptor (beta chain) was recorded in a study of regulatory T cells in long-lasting Graves disease. As to time point: newly diagnosed GD, antithyroid drugs for less than 3 months. Extracted PBMC RNA gave rise to the TCR library. Diagnoses of Graves' disease were made by American Thyroid Association guidelines. This clonotype has only a few counts. This CDR3 spans 14 amino acids. The germline gives CDR1 SNHLY, CDR2 FYNNEI. V lost 2 bases to trimming and J lost 5 bases, with 9 bases between them. The authors built TCR beta libraries using iRepertoire HTBI primers and Arm-PCR of CDR3 regions. TCRdb reanalysed the multiplex PCR reads using MiXCR and keeps one entry per CDR3 protein. This sample has roughly 500,000 distinct CDR3 sequences; 12% to 15% occur once, and the top ten carry around a sixth. Another study also made use of these data, one on T cells in Graves' hyperthyroidism and ophthalmopathy.

V and J are TRBV2 and TRBJ2-2; the D gene is possibly TRBD1 (5 bases). The receptor was isolated from a woman between 45 and 60 years old with Graves disease. The sample here was peripheral blood mononuclear cells (PBMCs), taken at new diagnosis, from a patient treated with antithyroid drugs. The DNA of the CDR3 is TGTGCCAGCAGTGAAAAGGGGTGGACCGGGGAGCTGTTTTTT. Amino acids: CASSEKGWTGELFF.